One sample yielded the 9 T cell receptor beta chains listed below, sequenced in a study of technical replicates of blood from a few donors. The data were produced by immunoSEQ multiplex PCR, yet TCRdb's version contains in-frame clones alone and is incomplete. The sample holds tens of thousands of clones, 80% to 95% seen once. Sequences were obtained from T cells isolated from PBMCs. The source is a human donor in good health.

The V and J genes are TRBV2 and TRBJ2-2; 9 bases match TRBD1. Per the germline V gene, CDR1 is SNHLY and CDR2 is FYNNEI. There are 15 residues in the CDR3. Germline trimming cut 5 bases from V and 4 bases from J; bases unmatched to any gene: 5. For the CDR3, the DNA is TGTGCCAGCAGTTCACAGGGGGCGGTCACCGGGGAGCTGTTTTTT. It is translated as CASSSQGAVTGELFF.

The J gene is TRBJ2-5, the V gene TRBV4-1, with D tentatively TRBD2 (6 bases). The germline V gene encodes CDR1 MGHRA and CDR2 YSYEKL. The CDR3 spans 16 residues. Trimming took off 4 bases at V and 0 bases at J, with 15 bases between the two ends. Here the CDR3 reads CASSPLGERDQETQYF. In DNA form, the CDR3 reads TGCGCCAGCAGCCCCCTCGGGGAGCGGGACCAAGAGACCCAGTACTTC.

V is TRBV6-6 and J is TRBJ2-2, with a possible D match to TRBD2 (6 bases). The V end was cut by 7 bases, the J end by 0 bases, with 9 bases between. CDR1 and CDR2 (germline): MNHNY, SVGAGI (reference sequence). This CDR3 is built from 14 residues. CDR3 DNA sequence: TGTGCCAGCATTGCGGGAACGAACACCGGGGAGCTGTTTTTT. Translation: CASIAGTNTGELFF.

The V gene is TRBV28, the J gene TRBJ2-7; D not certain. V lost 3 bases, J lost 3 bases, and 6 bases lay in between. The CDR3 runs to 12 residues. CDR1 is MDHEN and CDR2 is SYDVKM in the germline V gene. The CDR3 nucleotides are TGTGCCAGCAGTTTCAGTAACTACGAGCAGTACTTC. Translating gives CASSFSNYEQYF.

This chain uses TRBV6-5 with TRBJ2-3; D is uncertain. Germline assignment: CDR1 MNHEY and CDR2 SVGAGI. V lost 2 bases and J lost 0, with 9 bases in between. The CDR3 is made up of 15 amino acids. CDR3 sequence: CASSYMRSSTDTQYF. CDR3 bases: TGTGCCAGCAGTTACATGCGAAGTAGCACAGATACGCAGTATTTT.

V gene TRBV5-1 combines with J gene TRBJ2-1, with TRBD2 matching over 8 bases. V lost 0 bases to trimming and J lost 4 bases; unmatched junction nucleotides: 3. CDR3 length: 15 amino acids. Germline V gene lookup returns CDR1 SGHRS and CDR2 YFSETQ. The CDR3 DNA sequence: TGCGCCAGCAGCTTGGATAGCGGGATATACAATGAGCAGTTCTTC. It is translated as CASSLDSGIYNEQFF.

V gene TRBV28 combines with J gene TRBJ1-1, with a weak D call TRBD1 (6 bases). Germline V gene data show CDR1 as MDHEN and CDR2 as SYDVKM. Trimming removed 2 bases at V and 7 bases at J, with 14 bases between. The CDR3 has 14 residues. The CDR3 DNA reads as TGTGCCAGCAGTTTAGTTGGACAGATAATTGAAGCTTTCTTT. This translates into CASSLVGQIIEAFF.

The V gene is TRBV5-4, the J gene TRBJ2-1, with a tentative D call TRBD2 (6 bases). From germline, CDR1 is SGHNT and CDR2 YYREEE (reference sequence). V was shortened by 0 bases and J by 6 bases, with 19 bases between the two germline ends. This CDR3 has 17 amino acids. CDR3 in amino acids: CASSLEPFREFSNEQFF. The CDR3 coding sequence is TGTGCCAGCAGCTTGGAACCTTTCCGGGAGTTCTCCAATGAGCAGTTCTTC.

This rearrangement joins TRBV6-5 to TRBJ2-7, with 9 bases aligning to TRBD2. CDR1 MNHEY and CDR2 SVGAGI come from the germline V gene. Unmatched junction bases numbered 4, after V lost 3 bases and J lost 1 base. The length of the CDR3 is 15 residues. As DNA, the CDR3 is TGTGCCAGCAGTTATATGGGACTAGCTTCCTACGAGCAGTACTTC. Its protein product is CASSYMGLASYEQYF.